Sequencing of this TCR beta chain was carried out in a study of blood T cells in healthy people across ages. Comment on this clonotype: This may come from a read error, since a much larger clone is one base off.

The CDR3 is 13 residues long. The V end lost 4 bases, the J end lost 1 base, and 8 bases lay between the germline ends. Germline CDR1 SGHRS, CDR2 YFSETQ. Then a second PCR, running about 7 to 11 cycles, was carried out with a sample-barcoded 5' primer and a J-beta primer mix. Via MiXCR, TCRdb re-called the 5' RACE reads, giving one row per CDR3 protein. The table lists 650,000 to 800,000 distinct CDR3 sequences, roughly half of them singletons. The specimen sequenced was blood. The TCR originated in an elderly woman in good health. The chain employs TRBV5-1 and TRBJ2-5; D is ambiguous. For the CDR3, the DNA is TGCGCCAGCAGCGCGGACGTCCAAGAGACCCAGTACTTC. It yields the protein CASSADVQETQYF.